Below are 21 T cell receptor beta chains sequenced from a single sample in a study of memory CD8 T cells in hepatitis C reinfection. As for time point: late/post reinfection, 12 to 24 weeks after detection. TCR sequencing was done directly ex vivo on sorted cells, without expansion in vitro. Clones were read by immunoSEQ multiplex PCR, and TCRdb kept only the in-frame ones, dropping some. The profile covers approximately 49,000 clones, with 80% to 90% appearing a single time and under 0.9% taken by the ten largest. Specimen: naive CD8+ T cells sorted from blood. These receptors all come from a man between 18 and 29 years old with hepatitis C virus infection.

The chain is built from TRBV5-8 and TRBJ2-2; 7 bases line up with TRBD1. CDR1 and CDR2 from the germline V gene are SGHTS and YDEGEE. The CDR3 has 15 amino acids. The V segment lost 4 bases and the J segment 2 bases; nucleotides outside the gene matches: 5. The CDR3 DNA sequence: TGTGCCAGCAGCGGGGGACAGTTAAACACCGGGGAGCTGTTTTTT. It specifies CASSGGQLNTGELFF.

J is TRBJ1-2 and V is TRBV30; D call uncertain. Germline values: CDR1 GTSNPN, CDR2 SVGIG (reference sequence). The V gene lost 1 base and the J gene lost 7 bases, with 16 bases spanning the gap. There are 14 residues in the CDR3. The CDR3 loop is CAWSDAPTMGGYTF. DNA for the CDR3: TGTGCCTGGAGTGACGCACCAACTATGGGTGGCTACACCTTC.

The rearrangement uses TRBV19 and TRBJ2-3; D is possibly TRBD2 (5 bases). In germline, CDR1 is LNHDA, CDR2 SQIVND (reference sequence). The CDR3 is 15 amino acids. Trimming pared 7 bases from V and 4 bases from J, leaving 18 bases between. CDR3 region: CASTQRASSADTQYF. The CDR3 nucleotides are TGTGCCAGTACCCAAAGGGCTAGCTCCGCAGATACGCAGTATTTT.

This clone has a handful of counts. This chain joins TRBV6-5 and TRBJ2-1; 10 nucleotides align to TRBD2. The V gene's germline CDR1 is MNHEY and CDR2 SVGAGI. There are 13 residues in the CDR3. The ends lost 6 bases at V and 11 bases at J; junction bases unmatched: 7. As DNA, the CDR3 is TGTGCCAGCAGCTCACCGGGACTAGCGCAGCAGTTCTTC. Translation gives CASSSPGLAQQFF.

This sequence joins TRBV2 and TRBJ1-5, with 9 bases aligning to TRBD1. Looked up from germline, CDR1 is SNHLY and CDR2 is FYNNEI. The CDR3 loop spans 14 amino acids. V trimming: 5 bases; J trimming: 7 bases; junction bases outside the gene matches: 6. The CDR3 here is CASSLGQGRQPQHF. The CDR3 DNA reads as TGTGCCAGCAGTCTCGGACAGGGGAGGCAGCCCCAGCATTTT.

V usage is TRBV9 and J usage is TRBJ2-7; 8 bases fit TRBD2. The junction had 4 bases not matched to a gene; V was cut back by 1 base and J by 1 base. This CDR3 is built from 15 residues. The germline V gene encodes CDR1 SGDLS and CDR2 YYNGEE. CDR3 nucleotides: TGTGCCAGCAGCGTACTAGCGGGCGGTTCCTACGAGCAGTACTTC. Protein product: CASSVLAGGSYEQYF. The full variable domain, with the rest looked up from reference TRBV9 and TRBJ2-7, is DSGVTQTPKHLITATGQRVTLRCSPRSGDLSVYWYQQSLDQGLQFLIQYYNGEERAKGNILERFSAQQFPDLHSELNLSSLELGDSALYFCASSVLAGGSYEQYFGPGTRLTVT.

The V and J genes are TRBV19 and TRBJ2-1; possible D gene TRBD2, 6 bases. CDR1 and CDR2 from the germline V gene are LNHDA and SQIVND (reference sequence). V was pared by 3 bases and J by 4 bases, with 16 bases between. The CDR3 has 16 amino acids. The CDR3 sequence is CASSIFVSGGYNEQFF. DNA of the CDR3: TGTGCCAGTAGTATTTTCGTTAGCGGAGGGTACAATGAGCAGTTCTTC.

V usage is TRBV29-1 and J usage is TRBJ2-5, with 10 positions matching TRBD2. This CDR3 is 17 amino acids long. Germline CDR1 is SQVTM and CDR2 is ANQGSEA. The ends lost 2 bases at V and 2 bases at J; junction bases unmatched: 11. DNA for the CDR3: TGCAGCGTTGAAAATGCCGGGACTAGCGCCTCTCAAGAGACCCAGTACTTC. Amino acids: CSVENAGTSASQETQYF.

The chain carries TRBV6-6 and TRBJ2-1; 10 bases map to TRBD2. Germline assignment: CDR1 MNHNY and CDR2 SVGAGI (reference sequence). Trimming removed 7 bases from V and 4 bases from J; junction bases left unmatched: 4. This CDR3 spans 14 amino acids. This CDR3 reads CASTLAGDYNEQFF. The CDR3, as DNA: TGTGCCAGCACGCTAGCGGGAGATTACAATGAGCAGTTCTTC.

The genes are TRBV28 and TRBJ2-1, with 7 positions matching TRBD1. In germline, CDR1 is MDHEN, CDR2 SYDVKM. Losses at the gene ends were 5 bases for V and 7 bases for J; bases not matched to a gene: 8. The CDR3 loop spans 14 amino acids. The CDR3 loop is CASSDRVGVNEQFF. The CDR3 DNA follows: TGTGCCAGCAGTGACAGGGTTGGTGTGAATGAGCAGTTCTTC.

This rearrangement joins TRBV7-3 to TRBJ2-5; TRBD1 matches at 8 bases. This CDR3 spans 14 amino acids. CDR1 is SGHTA, CDR2 FQGTGA, per germline. With 5 bases clipped from V and 2 bases from J, the junction kept 4 bases outside the gene matches. The CDR3 region has the DNA TGTGCCAGCAGCCTGACAGGGGATCAAGAGACCCAGTACTTC. The encoded protein is CASSLTGDQETQYF.

V usage is TRBV19 and J usage is TRBJ2-1; possible D gene TRBD1, 5 bases. V was shortened by 3 bases and J by 7 bases, with 22 bases between the two germline ends. Germline CDR1 LNHDA, CDR2 SQIVND (reference sequence). The CDR3 length is 17 residues. The CDR3 DNA reads TGTGCCAGTAGTATCGCGGAATCAGGGAATTTGGTGAATGAGCAGTTCTTC. Translated, it gives CASSIAESGNLVNEQFF.

The chain carries TRBV20-1 and TRBJ2-1, with D perhaps TRBD2 (6 bases). Germline V gene sequence: CDR1 DFQATT, CDR2 SNEGSKA (reference sequence). CDR3 length equals 10 residues. Trimming stripped 3 bases from V and 9 bases from J, with 6 bases between. This CDR3 is CSASGSEQFF. CDR3 nucleotide sequence: TGCAGTGCTAGCGGGAGTGAGCAGTTCTTC.

The rearrangement joins TRBV4-1 to TRBJ2-3; perhaps TRBD2 as D (7 bases). Trimming cost V 4 bases and J 2 bases, with 16 bases left between them. This CDR3 is built from 16 residues. The germline CDR1 and CDR2 sequences are MGHRA and YSYEKL. CDR3 protein: CASSPWGGGNTDTQYF. CDR3 bases: TGCGCCAGCAGCCCTTGGGGGGGCGGGAACACAGATACGCAGTATTTT.

This chain links TRBV7-9 with TRBJ2-5; 11 bases line up with TRBD2. Trimming at V came to 1 base and at J to 6 bases, leaving 7 bases not matched to a gene. This CDR3 spans 16 amino acids. Germline assignment: CDR1 SEHNR and CDR2 FQNEAQ (reference sequence). CDR3 in DNA: TGTGCCAGCAGCTTAGTGGCTAGCGGGAGGCTGAAGACCCAGTACTTC. Protein: CASSLVASGRLKTQYF.

This rearrangement joins TRBV5-6 to TRBJ2-3, with a tentative D call TRBD2 (5 bases). Trimming took off 4 bases at V and 5 bases at J, with 11 bases between the two ends. This CDR3 region has 13 residues. From germline, CDR1 is SGHDT and CDR2 YYEEEE. The CDR3 spells CASSPLAGDTQYF. For the CDR3, the DNA is TGTGCCAGCAGCCCTCTAGCTGGAGATACGCAGTATTTT.

V is TRBV4-1 and J is TRBJ2-3; 9 bases are a match to TRBD2. The CDR3 totals 17 residues. The ends lost 4 bases at V and 6 bases at J; junction bases unmatched: 14. Germline loops: CDR1 MGHRA, CDR2 YSYEKL. As DNA, the CDR3 is TGCGCCAGCAGCCTCGGACTAGCGCGTCGGGTCGAGGATACGCAGTATTTT. This gives the protein CASSLGLARRVEDTQYF.

The V and J genes are TRBV19 and TRBJ2-6, with D tentatively TRBD1 (6 bases). The CDR3 spans 15 residues. Germline assignment: CDR1 LNHDA and CDR2 SQIVND (reference sequence). Deletions cut 6 bases from V and 4 bases from J, with 13 bases between. The CDR3 spells CASRQGTRGANVLTF. DNA of the CDR3: TGTGCCAGTAGGCAGGGGACGCGAGGGGCCAACGTCCTGACTTTC.

The genes are TRBV28 and TRBJ1-4; 7 nucleotides agree with TRBD1. V shed 8 bases, J shed 8 bases, and the junction held 14 bases outside the gene matches. CDR3 length equals 15 residues. Germline CDR1 reads MDHEN; CDR2 reads SYDVKM. DNA for the CDR3: TGTGCCAGCCGGCTGGCTAACAGGGGAGGCGAAAAACTGTTTTTT. It specifies CASRLANRGGEKLFF.

CDR3 protein: CASSQWTPGDYEQYF. CDR3 DNA sequence: TGCGCCAGCAGCCAATGGACCCCCGGGGACTACGAGCAGTACTTC. The chain carries TRBV4-1 and TRBJ2-7; a weak D match, TRBD2 (5 bases). There are 15 residues in the CDR3. Trimming pared 2 bases from V and 3 bases from J, leaving 14 bases between. Germline V gene data show CDR1 as MGHRA and CDR2 as YSYEKL.

V usage is TRBV21-1 and J usage is TRBJ1-5; no DNA check was done on the table's D call, TRBD1. TRBV21-1 has pseudogene status. CDR3 length: 16 amino acids. For the CDR3, the DNA is TGTGCCAGCAGCGCCGAAGAGGACAGCATCAATCAGCCCCAGCATTTT. Amino acid sequence: CASSAEEDSINQPQHF.